A single sample gave rise to the 9 T cell receptor beta chains below, sequenced in a study of identical twins. TCRdb independently ran MiXCR on the 5' RACE reads; one entry per CDR3 protein. The sample has over 600,000 distinct CDR3 sequences; 21% are singletons. The same data also contributed to another study, on T cells expressing NK-cell markers.

Sequenced material: PBMCs. The receptors were sampled from a woman younger than 30 in good health.

This clonotype was seen a few times. This chain joins TRBV20-1 and TRBJ1-4; D gene ambiguous. Trimming cost V 3 bases and J 5 bases, with 13 bases left between them. The V gene's germline CDR1 is DFQATT and CDR2 SNEGSKA (reference sequence). The CDR3 contains 14 residues. CDR3 in amino acids: CSASVATLNEKLFF. In nucleotides, the CDR3 is TGCAGTGCTAGTGTGGCGACTTTAAATGAAAAACTGTTTTTT.

J is TRBJ2-1 and V is TRBV6-2 or TRBV6-3, with 9 bases matching TRBD2. V shed 5 bases, J shed 7 bases, and the junction held 9 bases outside the gene matches. Germline V CDR1 and CDR2: MNHEY, SVGEGT. CDR3 length: 15 amino acids. The CDR3 nucleotides read TGTGCCAGCAGTGGAATAGCGGGAGTGGGTAATGAGCAGTTCTTC. This encodes CASSGIAGVGNEQFF.

This chain connects TRBV4-3 to TRBJ2-5; D unclear. There are 13 residues in the CDR3. Trimming took 4 bases from V and 5 from J, leaving 11 bases between them. Germline V gene lookup returns CDR1 LGHNA and CDR2 YSLEER. The CDR3 reads CASSLTPWETQYF. The CDR3 bases are TGCGCCAGCAGCCTAACCCCCTGGGAGACCCAGTACTTC.

The chain links TRBV29-1 to TRBJ2-5, with 12 bases lining up with TRBD2. V dropped 1 base and J dropped 3; count of bases not matched to a gene: 9. Germline lookup yields CDR1 SQVTM and CDR2 ANQGSEA. The CDR3 loop spans 17 amino acids. The CDR3 loop is CSVEVEASGRAKETQYF. For the CDR3, the DNA is TGCAGCGTTGAAGTGGAGGCTAGCGGGAGGGCCAAAGAGACCCAGTACTTC.

This clonotype was seen more than once but under ten times. The genes are TRBV6-5 and TRBJ2-2; the D call may be TRBD1 or TRBD2 (7 bases each). CDR3 length: 17 residues. V was clipped by 2 bases and J by 5 bases, with 18 bases between them. Germline loops: CDR1 MNHEY, CDR2 SVGAGI. CDR3 protein: CASSYAVPQGGTGELFF. In DNA, the CDR3 is TGTGCCAGCAGTTACGCAGTGCCCCAGGGGGGGACCGGGGAGCTGTTTTTT.

V gene TRBV20-1 combines with J gene TRBJ1-5; D is possibly TRBD1 (5 bases). The V end was cut by 5 bases, the J end by 6 bases, with 17 bases between. Germline V gene data show CDR1 as DFQATT and CDR2 as SNEGSKA (reference sequence). There are 14 residues in the CDR3. The CDR3 DNA sequence: TGCAGTGCTGGCGACGCCGGGGCCGGTCAGCCCCAGCATTTT. The encoded protein is CSAGDAGAGQPQHF.

A few counts support this clonotype. The chain has TRBV6-5 and TRBJ1-2; tentative D call: TRBD1 (6 bases). Germline-derived CDR1 and CDR2 are MNHEY and SVGAGI. The V end lost 8 bases, the J end lost 9 bases, and 19 bases lay between the germline ends. The CDR3 runs 13 residues. CDR3 sequence: CASRYDGTKSYTF. CDR3 sequence (DNA): TGTGCCAGCCGGTACGACGGGACAAAAAGCTACACCTTC.

Of note for this clonotype: Relative to the germline gene, one junction end is altered; a read error may explain this. V is TRBV27 and J is TRBJ1-1; 10 bases agree with TRBD1. This CDR3 region has 12 residues. Germline values: CDR1 MNHEY, CDR2 SMNVEV (reference sequence). The chain's CDR3 is CASSFAGTGEIF. Written as DNA, the CDR3 is TGTGCCAGCAGTTTCGCCGGGACAGGGGAGATCTTT.

This clonotype was detected once. This chain joins TRBV2 and TRBJ2-7, with a tentative D call TRBD1 (5 bases). From germline, CDR1 is SNHLY and CDR2 FYNNEI. The CDR3 has 15 amino acids. V was shortened by 1 base and J by 3 bases, with 13 bases between the two germline ends. This chain's CDR3 is CASSEGRTPGYEQYF. The CDR3 nucleotides read TGTGCCAGCAGTGAAGGACGGACACCAGGCTACGAGCAGTACTTC.